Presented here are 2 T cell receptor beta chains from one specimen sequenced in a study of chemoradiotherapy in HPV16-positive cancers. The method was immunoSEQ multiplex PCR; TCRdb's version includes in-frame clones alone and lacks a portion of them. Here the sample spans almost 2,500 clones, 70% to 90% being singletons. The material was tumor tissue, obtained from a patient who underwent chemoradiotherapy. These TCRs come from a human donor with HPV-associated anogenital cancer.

This chain's CDR3 is CASSLGDAGTYEQYF. CDR3 nucleotides: TGTGCCAGCAGCTTAGGGGACGCAGGAACCTACGAGCAGTACTTC. This sequence joins TRBV7-2 and TRBJ2-7, with D perhaps being TRBD1 or TRBD2 (5 bases each). The CDR3 runs to 15 residues. Per the germline V gene, CDR1 is SGHTA and CDR2 is FQGNSA. V was clipped by 1 base and J by 2 bases, with 12 bases between them.

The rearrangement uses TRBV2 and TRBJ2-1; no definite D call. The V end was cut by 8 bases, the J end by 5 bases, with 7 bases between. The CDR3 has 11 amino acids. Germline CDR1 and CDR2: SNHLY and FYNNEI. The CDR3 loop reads CASLADNEQFF. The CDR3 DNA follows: TGTGCCAGCTTAGCAGACAATGAGCAGTTCTTC.